Below, one TCR beta chain is given with its context. Its antigen is as yet unknown. These data are taken from a study of T cell repertoires in cytomegalovirus infection. Study at large: Recently identified HLA-C-restricted CMV epitopes were used, and well-studied HLA-B-restricted CMV epitopes were used as well. Public TCR beta signatures provided an indication of both CMV infection and a matching HLA type.

Study-wide findings and caveats: Across the ex vivo response, the dominant clonotypes were HLA-C-restricted CMV-specific TCR beta clonotypes. Summed frequency of shared TCR beta families picked out CMV carriers who also had the relevant HLA.

TCRdb ran MiXCR on the reads and lists one entry per CDR3 protein. The sample shows approximately 990,000 distinct CDR3 sequences, less than 35% of them seen only once. The CDR3 spans 12 residues. CDR1 and CDR2 from the germline V gene are SGHNT and YYREEE (reference sequence). The V end lost 4 bases, the J end lost 6 bases, and 8 bases lay between the germline ends. The chain couples TRBV5-4 to TRBJ2-1; a possible D gene is TRBD2 (6 bases). Specimen: cultured CD8+ T cells from PBMCs, collected from culture after CMV antigen stimulation. This clonotype was obtained from a human donor in good health (CMV status not recorded). Some clones in this sample may be carry-over from other donors' samples. CDR3 in amino acids: CASSRGLNEQFF. In DNA form, the CDR3 reads TGTGCCAGCAGCCGGGGACTCAATGAGCAGTTCTTC. Full variable domain (missing parts from reference TRBV5-4 and TRBJ2-1): ETGVTQSPTHLIKTRGQQVTLRCSSQSGHNTVSWYQQALGQGPQFIFQYYREEENGRGNFPPRFSGLQFPNYSSELNVNALELDDSALYLCASSRGLNEQFFGPGTRLTVL.